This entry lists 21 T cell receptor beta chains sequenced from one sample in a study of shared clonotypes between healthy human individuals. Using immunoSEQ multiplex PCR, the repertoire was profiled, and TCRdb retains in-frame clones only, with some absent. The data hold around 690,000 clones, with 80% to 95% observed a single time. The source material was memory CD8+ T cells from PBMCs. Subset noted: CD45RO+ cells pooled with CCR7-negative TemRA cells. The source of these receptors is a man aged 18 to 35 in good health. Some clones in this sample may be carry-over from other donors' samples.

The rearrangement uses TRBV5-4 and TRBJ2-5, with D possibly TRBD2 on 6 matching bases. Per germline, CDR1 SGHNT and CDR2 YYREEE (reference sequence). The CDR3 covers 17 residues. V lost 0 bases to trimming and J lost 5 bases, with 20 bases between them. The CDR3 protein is CASSLALTRGISETQYF. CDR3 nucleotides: TGTGCCAGCAGCTTGGCTCTGACTAGAGGAATTTCGGAGACCCAGTACTTC.

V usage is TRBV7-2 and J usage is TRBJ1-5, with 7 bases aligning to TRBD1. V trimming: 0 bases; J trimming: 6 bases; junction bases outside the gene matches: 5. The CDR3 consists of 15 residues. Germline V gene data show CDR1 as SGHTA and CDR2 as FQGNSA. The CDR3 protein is CASSLAIGGGQPQHF. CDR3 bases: TGTGCCAGCAGCTTAGCGATAGGGGGCGGTCAGCCCCAGCATTTT.

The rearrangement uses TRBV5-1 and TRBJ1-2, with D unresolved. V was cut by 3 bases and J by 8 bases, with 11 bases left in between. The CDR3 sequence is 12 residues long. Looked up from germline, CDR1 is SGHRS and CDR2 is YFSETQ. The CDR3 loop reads CASSSETYGYTF. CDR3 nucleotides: TGCGCCAGCAGCTCTGAAACTTACGGCTACACCTTC.

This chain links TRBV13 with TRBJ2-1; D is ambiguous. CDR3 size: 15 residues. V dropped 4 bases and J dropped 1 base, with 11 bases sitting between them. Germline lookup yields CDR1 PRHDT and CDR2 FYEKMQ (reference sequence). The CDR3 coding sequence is TGTGCCAGCAGCTCGAACAGTCGTTCCTACAATGAGCAGTTCTTC. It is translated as CASSSNSRSYNEQFF.

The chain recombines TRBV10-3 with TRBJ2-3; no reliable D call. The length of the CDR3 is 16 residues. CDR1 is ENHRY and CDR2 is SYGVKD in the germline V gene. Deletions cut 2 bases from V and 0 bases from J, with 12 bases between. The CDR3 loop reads CAISEKGILSTDTQYF. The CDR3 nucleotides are TGTGCCATCAGTGAGAAAGGGATTCTCAGCACAGATACGCAGTATTTT.

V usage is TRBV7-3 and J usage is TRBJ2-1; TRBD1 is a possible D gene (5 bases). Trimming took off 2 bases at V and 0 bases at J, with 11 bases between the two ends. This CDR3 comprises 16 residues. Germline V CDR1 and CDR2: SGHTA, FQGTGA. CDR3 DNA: TGTGCCAGCAGCTTAGCAGGGATTAGCTCCTACAATGAGCAGTTCTTC. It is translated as CASSLAGISSYNEQFF.

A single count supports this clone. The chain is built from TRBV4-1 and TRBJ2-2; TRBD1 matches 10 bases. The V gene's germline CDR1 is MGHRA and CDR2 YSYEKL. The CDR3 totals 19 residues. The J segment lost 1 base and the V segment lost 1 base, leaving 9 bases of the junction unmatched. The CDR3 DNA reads TGCGCCAGCAGCCAAGCGGGACAGGGGCTAGGGGGGAACACCGGGGAGCTGTTTTTT. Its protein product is CASSQAGQGLGGNTGELFF.

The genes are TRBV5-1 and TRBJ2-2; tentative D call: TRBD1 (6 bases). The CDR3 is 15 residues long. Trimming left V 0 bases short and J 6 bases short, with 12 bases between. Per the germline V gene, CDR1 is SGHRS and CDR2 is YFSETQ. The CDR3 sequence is CASSLAFKGAGELFF. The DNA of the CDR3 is TGCGCCAGCAGCTTGGCCTTTAAGGGGGCCGGGGAGCTGTTTTTT.

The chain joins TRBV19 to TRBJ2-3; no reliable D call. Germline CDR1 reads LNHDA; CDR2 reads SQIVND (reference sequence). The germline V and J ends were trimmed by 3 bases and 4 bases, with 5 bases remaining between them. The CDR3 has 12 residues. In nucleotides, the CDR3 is TGTGCCAGTAGTATTCGGTCAGATACGCAGTATTTT. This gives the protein CASSIRSDTQYF.

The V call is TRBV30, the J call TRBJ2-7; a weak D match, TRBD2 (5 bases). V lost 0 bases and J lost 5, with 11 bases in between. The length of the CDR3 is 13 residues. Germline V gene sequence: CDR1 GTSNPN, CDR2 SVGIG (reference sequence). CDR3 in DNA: TGTGCCTGGAGTGTACGGGGTTTCGACGAGCAGTACTTC. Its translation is CAWSVRGFDEQYF. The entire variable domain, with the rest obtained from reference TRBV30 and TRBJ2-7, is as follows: SQTIHQWPATLVQPVGSPLSLECTVEGTSNPNLYWYRQAAGRGLQLLFYSVGIGQISSEVPQNLSASRPQDRQFILSSKKLLLSDSGFYLCAWSVRGFDEQYFGPGTRLTVT.

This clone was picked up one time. The CDR3 region is CASSIPHGGEQYF. The CDR3 DNA is TGTGCCAGTAGTATTCCGCACGGCGGTGAGCAGTACTTC. The J gene is TRBJ2-7, the V gene TRBV19, with no clear D. This CDR3 comprises 13 residues. V was clipped by 3 bases and J by 7 bases, with 13 bases between them. CDR1 is LNHDA and CDR2 is SQIVND in the germline V gene (reference sequence).

The CDR3 region is CASSPDRGSSYNEQFF. The DNA for the CDR3 is TGTGCCAGCAGCCCCGATAGGGGGAGCTCCTACAATGAGCAGTTCTTC. V and J are TRBV5-8 and TRBJ2-1; a possible D gene is TRBD1 (6 bases). Germline V lookup: CDR1 SGHTS, CDR2 YDEGEE. Between the trimmed V and J ends, which lost 4 bases and 0 bases, there was a span of 14 bases. This CDR3 comprises 16 residues.

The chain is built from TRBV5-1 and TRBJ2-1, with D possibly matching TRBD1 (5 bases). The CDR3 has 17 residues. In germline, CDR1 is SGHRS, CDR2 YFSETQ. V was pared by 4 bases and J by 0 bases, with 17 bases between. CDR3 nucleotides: TGCGCCAGCAGCCTAGGGGCCGCCAGGAGCTCCTACAATGAGCAGTTCTTC. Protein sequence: CASSLGAARSSYNEQFF.

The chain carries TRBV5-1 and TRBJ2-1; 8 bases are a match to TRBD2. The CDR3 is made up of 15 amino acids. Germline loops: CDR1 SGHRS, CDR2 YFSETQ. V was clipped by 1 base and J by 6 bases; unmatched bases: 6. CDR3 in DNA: TGCGCCAGCAGCTTGTGGGCTAGCGGGCCCAATGAGCAGTTCTTC. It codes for CASSLWASGPNEQFF.

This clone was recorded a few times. The CDR3 sequence: CASRQGAEYQPQHF. For the CDR3, the DNA is TGTGCCAGCAGGCAGGGGGCGGAATATCAGCCCCAGCATTTT. The genes are TRBV27 and TRBJ1-5; 8 nucleotides align to TRBD1. With V trimmed by 6 bases and J by 5 bases, 6 bases remained unmatched. Germline loops: CDR1 MNHEY, CDR2 SMNVEV (reference sequence). The CDR3 is 14 residues long.

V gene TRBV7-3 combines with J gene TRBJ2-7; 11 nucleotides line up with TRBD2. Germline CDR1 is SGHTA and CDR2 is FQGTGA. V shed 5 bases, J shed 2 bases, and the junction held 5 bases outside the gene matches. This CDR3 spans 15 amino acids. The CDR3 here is CASSQGTSGTYEQYF. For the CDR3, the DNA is TGTGCCAGCAGCCAAGGGACTAGCGGAACCTACGAGCAGTACTTC. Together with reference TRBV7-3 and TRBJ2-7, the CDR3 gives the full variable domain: GAGVSQTPSNKVTEKGKYVELRCDPISGHTALYWYRQSLGQGPEFLIYFQGTGAADDSGLPNDRFFAVRPEGSVSTLKIQRTERGDSAVYLCASSQGTSGTYEQYFGPGTRLTVT.

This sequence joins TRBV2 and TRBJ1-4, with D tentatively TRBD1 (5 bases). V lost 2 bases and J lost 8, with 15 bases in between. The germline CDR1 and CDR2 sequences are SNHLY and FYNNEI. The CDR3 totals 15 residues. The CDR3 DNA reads TGTGCCAGCAGTGAATGGGCAGGGAGAAGAGAAAAACTGTTTTTT. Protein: CASSEWAGRREKLFF.

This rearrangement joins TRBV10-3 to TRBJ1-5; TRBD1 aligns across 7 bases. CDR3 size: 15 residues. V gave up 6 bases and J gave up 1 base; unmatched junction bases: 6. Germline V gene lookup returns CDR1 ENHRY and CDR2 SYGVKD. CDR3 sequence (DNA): TGTGCCATCAGGGATGAACAGGGGAGCAATCAGCCCCAGCATTTT. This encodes CAIRDEQGSNQPQHF.

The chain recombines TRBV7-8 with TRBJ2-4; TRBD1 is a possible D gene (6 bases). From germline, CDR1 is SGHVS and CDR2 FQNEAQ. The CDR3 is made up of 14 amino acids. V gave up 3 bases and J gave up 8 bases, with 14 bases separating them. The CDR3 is CASSFMTGRDIQYF. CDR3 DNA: TGTGCCAGCAGCTTCATGACAGGAAGAGACATTCAGTACTTC.

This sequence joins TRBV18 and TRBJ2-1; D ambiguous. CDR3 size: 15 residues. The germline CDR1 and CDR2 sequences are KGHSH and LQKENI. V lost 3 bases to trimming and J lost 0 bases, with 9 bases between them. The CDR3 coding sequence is TGTGCCAGCTCACCTGAGGAAAGCTCCTACAATGAGCAGTTCTTC. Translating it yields CASSPEESSYNEQFF. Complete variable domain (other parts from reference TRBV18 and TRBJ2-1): NAGVMQNPRHLVRRRGQEARLRCSPMKGHSHVYWYRQLPEEGLKFMVYLQKENIIDESGMPKERFSAEFPKEGPSILRIQQVVRGDSAAYFCASSPEESSYNEQFFGPGTRLTVL.

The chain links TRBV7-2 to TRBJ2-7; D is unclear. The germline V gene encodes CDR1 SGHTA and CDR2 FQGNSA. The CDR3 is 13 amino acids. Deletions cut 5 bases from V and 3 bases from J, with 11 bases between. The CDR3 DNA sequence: TGTGCCAGCAGCCCACCTAAGGGCTACGAGCAGTACTTC. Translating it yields CASSPPKGYEQYF.